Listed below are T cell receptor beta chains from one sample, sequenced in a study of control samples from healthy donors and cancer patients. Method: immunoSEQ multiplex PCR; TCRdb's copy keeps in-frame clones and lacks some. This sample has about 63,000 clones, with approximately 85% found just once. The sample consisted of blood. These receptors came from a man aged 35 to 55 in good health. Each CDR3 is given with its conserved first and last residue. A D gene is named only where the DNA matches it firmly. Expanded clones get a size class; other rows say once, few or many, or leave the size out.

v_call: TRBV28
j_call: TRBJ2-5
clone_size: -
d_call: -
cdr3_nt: TGTGCCAGCAGCTTATTTGTCTCGATGATGCGGGGTGAGACCCAGTACTTC
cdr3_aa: CASSLFVSMMRGETQYF

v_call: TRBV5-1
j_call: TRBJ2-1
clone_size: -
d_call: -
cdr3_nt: TGCGCCAGCAGCTTGACGGGGGGCCCTTCCTACAATGAGCAGTTCTTC
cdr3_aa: CASSLTGGPSYNEQFF

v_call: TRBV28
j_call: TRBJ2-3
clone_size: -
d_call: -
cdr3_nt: TGTGCCAGCTGGAGGAGCCAAAGCACAGATACGCAGTATTTT
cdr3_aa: CASWRSQSTDTQYF

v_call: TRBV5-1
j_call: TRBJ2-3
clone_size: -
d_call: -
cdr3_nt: TGCGCCAGCAGCTTGGGGAGCACAGATACGCAGTATTTT
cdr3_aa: CASSLGSTDTQYF

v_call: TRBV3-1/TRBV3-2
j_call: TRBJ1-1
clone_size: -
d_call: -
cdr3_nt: TGTGCCAGCAGCCCCCATTTTGGGACCGCCGAGAACACTGAAGCTTTCTTT
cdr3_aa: CASSPHFGTAENTEAFF

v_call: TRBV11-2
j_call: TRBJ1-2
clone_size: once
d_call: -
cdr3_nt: TGTGCCAGCAGCTTTGACTCGGAAGGCTACACCTTC
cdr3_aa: CASSFDSEGYTF

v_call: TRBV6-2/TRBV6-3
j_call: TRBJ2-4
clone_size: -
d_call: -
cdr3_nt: TGTGCCAGCAGTTACCGAGGTATAGCCAAAAACATTCAGTACTTC
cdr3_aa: CASSYRGIAKNIQYF

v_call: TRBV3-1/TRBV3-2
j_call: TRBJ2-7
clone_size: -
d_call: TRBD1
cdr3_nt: TGTGCCAGCAGCATGGGACAGGGAAGGAGCTACGAGCAGTACTTC
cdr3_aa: CASSMGQGRSYEQYF

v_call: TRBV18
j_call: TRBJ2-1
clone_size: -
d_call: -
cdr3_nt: TGTGCCAGCTCACCAATACCGGACCCCCGCAATGAGCAGTTCTTC
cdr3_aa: CASSPIPDPRNEQFF

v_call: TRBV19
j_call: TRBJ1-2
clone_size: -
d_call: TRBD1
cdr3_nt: TGTGCCAGTAGTTTCAGACGGCCCAGGGGGCTCGGTGAGGGCTACACCTTC
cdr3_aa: CASSFRRPRGLGEGYTF

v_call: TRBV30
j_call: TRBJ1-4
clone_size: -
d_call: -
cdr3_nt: TGTGCCTGGAGCGGGACTAATGGCGAGGAACTGTTTTTT
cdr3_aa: CAWSGTNGEELFF

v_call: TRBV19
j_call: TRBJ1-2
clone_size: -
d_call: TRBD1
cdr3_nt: TGTGCCAGTACTTTTGCGGGACAGGGTACTACTGGTGGCTACACCTTC
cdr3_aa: CASTFAGQGTTGGYTF

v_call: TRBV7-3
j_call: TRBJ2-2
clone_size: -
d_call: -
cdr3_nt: TGTGCCAGCAGCTTACTGGGCGGGGAGCTGTTTTTT
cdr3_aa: CASSLLGGELFF

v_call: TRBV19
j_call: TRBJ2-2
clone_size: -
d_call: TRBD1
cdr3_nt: TGTGCCAGTAGTGTACTCCCAACAGGGGCCGGTGGGACCGGGGAGCTGTTTTTT
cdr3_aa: CASSVLPTGAGGTGELFF

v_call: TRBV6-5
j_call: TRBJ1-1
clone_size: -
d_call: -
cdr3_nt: TGTGCCAGCATAAATACGGACGGCGTGAACACTGAAGCTTTCTTT
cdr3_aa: CASINTDGVNTEAFF

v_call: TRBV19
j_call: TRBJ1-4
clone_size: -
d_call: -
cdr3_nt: TGTGCCAGTAGGGGCCCTCGGGGGGCGGATCGCGAAAAACTGTTTTTT
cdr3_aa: CASRGPRGADREKLFF

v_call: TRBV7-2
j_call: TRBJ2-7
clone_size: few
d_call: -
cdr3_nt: TGTGCCAGCAGCTTAGGTGTGGGCTACGAGCAGTACTTC
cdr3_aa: CASSLGVGYEQYF

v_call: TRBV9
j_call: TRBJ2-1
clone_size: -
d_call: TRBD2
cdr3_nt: TGTGCCAGCAGCGTAGGGTCGGGACTAGCGGGGGGGCCGGAAACAGATGAGCAGTTCTTC
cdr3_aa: CASSVGSGLAGGPETDEQFF

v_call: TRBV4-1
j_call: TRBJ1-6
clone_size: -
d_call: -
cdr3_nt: TGCGCCAGCAGCCTCTCATCCCAGTCACCCCTCCACTTT
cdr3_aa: CASSLSSQSPLHF

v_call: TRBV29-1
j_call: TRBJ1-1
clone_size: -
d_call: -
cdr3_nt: TGCAGCGTCCAACAGACAAAGAACACTGAAGCTTTCTTT
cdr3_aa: CSVQQTKNTEAFF

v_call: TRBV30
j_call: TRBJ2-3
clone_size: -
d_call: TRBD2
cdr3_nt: TGTGCCTGGAGTGCGGGACTAGCAGTCACAGATACGCAGTATTTT
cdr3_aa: CAWSAGLAVTDTQYF

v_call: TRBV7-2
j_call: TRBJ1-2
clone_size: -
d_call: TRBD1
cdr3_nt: TGTGCCAGCAGCCGCCGACAGGGGGCTTCCGGCTACACCTTC
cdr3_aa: CASSRRQGASGYTF

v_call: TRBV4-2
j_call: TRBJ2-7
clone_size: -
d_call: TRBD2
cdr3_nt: TGTGCCAGCAGGGGGGGACTAGTGAACGACGAGCAGTACTTC
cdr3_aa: CASRGGLVNDEQYF

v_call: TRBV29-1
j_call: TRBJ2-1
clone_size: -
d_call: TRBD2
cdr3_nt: TGCAGCGGAAGCGGGGGCTTGGGAAACAATGAGCAGTTCTTC
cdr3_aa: CSGSGGLGNNEQFF

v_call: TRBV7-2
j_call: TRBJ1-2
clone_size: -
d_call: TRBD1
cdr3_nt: TGTGCCAGCAGCCTTAGGACAGGGCCCTCCATCTATGGCTACACCTTC
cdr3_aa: CASSLRTGPSIYGYTF

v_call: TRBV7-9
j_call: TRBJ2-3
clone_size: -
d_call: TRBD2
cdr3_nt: TGTGCCAGCAGCTTTTTTCTAGCGGACACAGATACGCAGTATTTT
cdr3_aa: CASSFFLADTDTQYF

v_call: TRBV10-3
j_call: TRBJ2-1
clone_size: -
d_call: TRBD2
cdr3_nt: TGTGCCATCAGTGCCCTAGCGGAGTCCTACAATGAGCAGTTCTTC
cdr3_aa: CAISALAESYNEQFF

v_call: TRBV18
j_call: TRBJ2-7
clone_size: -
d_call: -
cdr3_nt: TGTGCCAGCTCACCCTCAAGGGCCAACGAGCAGTACTTC
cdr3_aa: CASSPSRANEQYF